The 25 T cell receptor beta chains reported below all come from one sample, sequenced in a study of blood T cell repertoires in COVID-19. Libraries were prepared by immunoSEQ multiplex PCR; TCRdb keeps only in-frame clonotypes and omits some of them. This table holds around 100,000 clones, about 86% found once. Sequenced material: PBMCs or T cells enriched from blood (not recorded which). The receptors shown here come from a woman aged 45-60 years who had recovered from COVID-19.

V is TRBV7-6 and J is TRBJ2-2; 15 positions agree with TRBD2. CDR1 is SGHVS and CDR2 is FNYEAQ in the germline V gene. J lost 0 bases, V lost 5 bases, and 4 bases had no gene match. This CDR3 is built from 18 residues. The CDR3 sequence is CASSHGTSGRSNTGELFF. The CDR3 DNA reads TGTGCCAGCAGCCACGGGACTAGCGGGAGGTCGAACACCGGGGAGCTGTTTTTT.

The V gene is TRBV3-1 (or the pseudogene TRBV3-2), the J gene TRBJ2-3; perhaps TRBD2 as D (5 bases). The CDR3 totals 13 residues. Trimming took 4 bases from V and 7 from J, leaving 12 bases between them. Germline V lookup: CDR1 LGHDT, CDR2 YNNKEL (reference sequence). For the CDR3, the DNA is TGTGCCAGCAGCCGGACCGACTACAATACGCAGTATTTT. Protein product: CASSRTDYNTQYF.

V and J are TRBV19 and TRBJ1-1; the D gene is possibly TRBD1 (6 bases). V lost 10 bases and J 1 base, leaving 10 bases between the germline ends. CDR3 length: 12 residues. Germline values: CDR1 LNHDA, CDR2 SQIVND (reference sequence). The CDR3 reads CATSTGNTEAFF. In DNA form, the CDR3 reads TGTGCCACCTCGACAGGGAACACTGAAGCTTTCTTT.

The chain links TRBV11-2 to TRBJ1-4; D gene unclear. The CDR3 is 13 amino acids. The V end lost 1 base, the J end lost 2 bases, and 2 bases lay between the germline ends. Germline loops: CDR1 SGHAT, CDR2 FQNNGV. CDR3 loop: CASSLATNEKLFF. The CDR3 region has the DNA TGTGCCAGCAGCTTAGCGACTAATGAAAAACTGTTTTTT. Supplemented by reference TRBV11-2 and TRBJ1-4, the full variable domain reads EAGVAQSPRYKIIEKRQSVAFWCNPISGHATLYWYQQILGQGPKLLIQFQNNGVVDDSQLPKDRFSAERLKGVDSTLKIQPAKLEDSAVYLCASSLATNEKLFFGSGTQLSVL.

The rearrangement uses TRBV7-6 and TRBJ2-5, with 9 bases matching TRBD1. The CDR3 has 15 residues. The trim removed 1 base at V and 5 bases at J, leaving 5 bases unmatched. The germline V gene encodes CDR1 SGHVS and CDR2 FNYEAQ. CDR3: CASSLEGQGGETQYF. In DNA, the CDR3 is TGTGCCAGCAGCTTAGAGGGACAGGGAGGCGAGACCCAGTACTTC.

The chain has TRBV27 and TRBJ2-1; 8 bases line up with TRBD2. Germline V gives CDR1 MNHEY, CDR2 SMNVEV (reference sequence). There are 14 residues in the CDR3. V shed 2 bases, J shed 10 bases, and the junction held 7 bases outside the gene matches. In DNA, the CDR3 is TGTGCCAGCAGTTTAGGGGCGGGGGGAACCGAGCAGTTCTTC. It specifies CASSLGAGGTEQFF.

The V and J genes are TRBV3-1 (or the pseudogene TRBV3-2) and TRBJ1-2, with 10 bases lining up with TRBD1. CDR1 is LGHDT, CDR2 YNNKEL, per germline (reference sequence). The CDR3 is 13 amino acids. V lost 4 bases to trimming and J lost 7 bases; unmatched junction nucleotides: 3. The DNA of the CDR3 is TGTGCCAGCAGCCTGAGGACAGGGGGTGGCTACACCTTC. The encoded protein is CASSLRTGGGYTF.

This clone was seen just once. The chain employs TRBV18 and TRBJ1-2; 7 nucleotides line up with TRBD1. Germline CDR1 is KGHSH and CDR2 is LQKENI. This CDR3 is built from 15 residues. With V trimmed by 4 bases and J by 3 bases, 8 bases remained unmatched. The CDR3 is CASSQIGGEDYGYTF. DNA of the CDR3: TGTGCCAGCTCACAAATAGGGGGCGAGGACTATGGCTACACCTTC.

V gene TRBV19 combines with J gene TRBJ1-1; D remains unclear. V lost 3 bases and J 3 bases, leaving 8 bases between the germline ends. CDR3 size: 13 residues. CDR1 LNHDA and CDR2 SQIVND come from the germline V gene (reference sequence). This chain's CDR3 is CASSIHRDTEAFF. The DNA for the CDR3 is TGTGCCAGTAGTATCCACCGCGACACTGAAGCTTTCTTT. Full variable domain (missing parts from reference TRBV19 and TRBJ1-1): DGGITQSPKYLFRKEGQNVTLSCEQNLNHDAMYWYRQDPGQGLRLIYYSQIVNDFQKGDIAEGYSVSREKKESFPLTVTSAQKNPTAFYLCASSIHRDTEAFFGQGTRLTVV.

The DNA for the CDR3 is TGTGCCAGCTCCCTATACTCTACTATCTCCTACGAGCAGTACTTC. Protein: CASSLYSTISYEQYF. This chain joins TRBV19 and TRBJ2-7; D is ambiguous. The germline CDR1 and CDR2 sequences are LNHDA and SQIVND (reference sequence). The V end was cut by 9 bases, the J end by 0 bases, with 18 bases between. This CDR3 region has 15 residues.

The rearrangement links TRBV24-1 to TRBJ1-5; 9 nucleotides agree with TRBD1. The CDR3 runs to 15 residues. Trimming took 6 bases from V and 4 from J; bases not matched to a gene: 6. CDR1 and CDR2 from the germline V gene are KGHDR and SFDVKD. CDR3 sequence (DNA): TGTGCCACCAGTCGACCCGGGACAGGGAATCAGCCCCAGCATTTT. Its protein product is CATSRPGTGNQPQHF.

The CDR3 DNA sequence: TGTGCCAGCAGTGAAGACAGAGTATTAGTTAGAGGCTACACCTTC. Translated: CASSEDRVLVRGYTF. This chain joins TRBV2 and TRBJ1-2; D ambiguous. Germline assignment: CDR1 SNHLY and CDR2 FYNNEI. V was pared by 1 base and J by 8 bases, with 17 bases between. The CDR3 covers 15 residues. The full variable domain, in which reference TRBV2 and TRBJ1-2 provide the parts outside the CDR3, is EPEVTQTPSHQVTQMGQEVILRCVPISNHLYFYWYRQILGQKVEFLVSFYNNEISEKSEIFDDQFSVERPDGSNFTLKIRSTKLEDSAMYFCASSEDRVLVRGYTFGSGTRLTVV.

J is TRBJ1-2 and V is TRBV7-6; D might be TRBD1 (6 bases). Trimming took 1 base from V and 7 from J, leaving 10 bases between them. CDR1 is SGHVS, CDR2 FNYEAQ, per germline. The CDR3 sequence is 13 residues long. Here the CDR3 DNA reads TGTGCCAGCAGCTTAGTTACAGGGAGTGGCTACACCTTC. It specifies CASSLVTGSGYTF. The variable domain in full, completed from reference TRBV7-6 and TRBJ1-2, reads GAGVSQSPRYKVTKRGQDVALRCDPISGHVSLYWYRQALGQGPEFLTYFNYEAQQDKSGLPNDRFSAERPEGSISTLTIQRTEQRDSAMYRCASSLVTGSGYTFGSGTRLTVV.

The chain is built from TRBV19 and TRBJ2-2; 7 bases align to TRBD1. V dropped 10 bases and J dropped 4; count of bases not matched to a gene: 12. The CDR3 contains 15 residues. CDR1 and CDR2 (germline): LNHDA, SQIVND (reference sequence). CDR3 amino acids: CATSTGTVRTGELFF. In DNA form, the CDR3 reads TGTGCCACTTCGACAGGGACGGTCCGCACCGGGGAGCTGTTTTTT.

The CDR3, as DNA: TGTGCCAGCTTAACACAGGGTGGCGCCTACAATGAGCAGTTCTTC. Translation gives CASLTQGGAYNEQFF. The rearrangement joins TRBV2 to TRBJ2-1, with a tentative D call TRBD1 (6 bases). The germline CDR1 and CDR2 sequences are SNHLY and FYNNEI. The CDR3 is 15 amino acids. The V and J ends lost 8 bases and 2 bases respectively, with 16 bases between them. The entire variable domain, with the rest obtained from reference TRBV2 and TRBJ2-1, is as follows: EPEVTQTPSHQVTQMGQEVILRCVPISNHLYFYWYRQILGQKVEFLVSFYNNEISEKSEIFDDQFSVERPDGSNFTLKIRSTKLEDSAMYFCASLTQGGAYNEQFFGPGTRLTVL.

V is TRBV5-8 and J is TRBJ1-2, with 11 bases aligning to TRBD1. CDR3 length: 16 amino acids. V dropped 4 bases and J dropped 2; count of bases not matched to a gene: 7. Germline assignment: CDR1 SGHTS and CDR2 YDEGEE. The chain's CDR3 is CASSPQGQGGNYGYTF. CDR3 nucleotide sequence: TGTGCCAGCAGCCCCCAGGGACAGGGGGGGAACTATGGCTACACCTTC.

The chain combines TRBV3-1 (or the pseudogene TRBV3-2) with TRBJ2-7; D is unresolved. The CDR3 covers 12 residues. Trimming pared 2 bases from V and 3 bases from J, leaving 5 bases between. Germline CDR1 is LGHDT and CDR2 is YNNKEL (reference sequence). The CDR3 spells CASSQTDYEQYF. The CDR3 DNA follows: TGTGCCAGCAGCCAAACTGACTACGAGCAGTACTTC.

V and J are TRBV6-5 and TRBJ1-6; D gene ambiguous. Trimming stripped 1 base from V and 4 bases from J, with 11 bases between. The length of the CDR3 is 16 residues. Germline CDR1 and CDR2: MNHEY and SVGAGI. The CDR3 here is CASSYFGFVYNSPLHF. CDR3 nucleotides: TGTGCCAGCAGTTACTTCGGGTTTGTTTATAATTCACCCCTCCACTTT.

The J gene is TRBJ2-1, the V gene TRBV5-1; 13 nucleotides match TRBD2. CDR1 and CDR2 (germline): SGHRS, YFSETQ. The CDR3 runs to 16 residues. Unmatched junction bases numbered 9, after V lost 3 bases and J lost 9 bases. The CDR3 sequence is CASSSTGTSGTSEQFF. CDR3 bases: TGCGCCAGCAGCTCAACCGGGACTAGCGGGACCAGTGAGCAGTTCTTC.

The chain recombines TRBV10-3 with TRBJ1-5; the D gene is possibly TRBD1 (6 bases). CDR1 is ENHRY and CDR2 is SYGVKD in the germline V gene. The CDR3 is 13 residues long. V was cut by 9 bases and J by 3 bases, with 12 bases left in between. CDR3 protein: CAIQKGDNQPQHF. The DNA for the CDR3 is TGTGCCATTCAAAAGGGGGACAATCAGCCCCAGCATTTT.

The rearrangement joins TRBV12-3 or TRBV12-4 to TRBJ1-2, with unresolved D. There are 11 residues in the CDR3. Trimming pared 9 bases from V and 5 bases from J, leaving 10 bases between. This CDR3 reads CASSSGYGYTF. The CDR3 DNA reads TGTGCCAGTTCGAGCGGTTATGGCTACACCTTC.

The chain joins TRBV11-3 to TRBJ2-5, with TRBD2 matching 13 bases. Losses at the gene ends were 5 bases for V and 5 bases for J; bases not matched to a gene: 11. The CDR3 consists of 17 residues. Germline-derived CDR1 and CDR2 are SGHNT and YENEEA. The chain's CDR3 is CASSRGLAGAAGETQYF. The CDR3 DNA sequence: TGTGCCAGCAGCCGCGGACTAGCGGGGGCCGCGGGGGAGACCCAGTACTTC.

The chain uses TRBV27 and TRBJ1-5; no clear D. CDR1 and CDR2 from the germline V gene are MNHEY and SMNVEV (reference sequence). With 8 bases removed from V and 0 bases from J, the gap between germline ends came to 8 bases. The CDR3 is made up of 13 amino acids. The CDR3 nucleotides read TGTGCCAGCGGGCAGTATAGCAATCAGCCCCAGCATTTT. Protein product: CASGQYSNQPQHF.

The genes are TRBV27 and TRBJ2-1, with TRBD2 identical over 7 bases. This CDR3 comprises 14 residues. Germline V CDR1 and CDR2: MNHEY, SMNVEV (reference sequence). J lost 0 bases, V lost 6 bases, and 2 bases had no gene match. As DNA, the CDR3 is TGTGCCAGCAGGGGGGGGTCCTCCTACAATGAGCAGTTCTTC. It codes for CASRGGSSYNEQFF.

The CDR3 coding sequence is TGTGCCAGCAGTAGACTAGCGGGAGGGGGGTACAATGAGCAGTTCTTC. This encodes CASSRLAGGGYNEQFF. The chain joins TRBV6-2 or TRBV6-3 to TRBJ2-1, with 14 positions matching TRBD2. Germline loops: CDR1 MNHEY, CDR2 SVGEGT. The CDR3 sequence is 16 residues long. V dropped 5 bases and J dropped 4; count of bases not matched to a gene: 4.